The 20 T cell receptor beta chains given below trace back to one sample, sequenced in a study of siplizumab effects on memory and regulatory T cells. Sequencing was performed with immunoSEQ multiplex PCR; in TCRdb, only in-frame clones are kept and a portion is missing. The sample carries more than 90,000 clones, roughly 94% recorded once. Sequenced input: non-Treg CD4+ T cells sorted from blood. All receptors derive from a human donor in good health.

The V gene is TRBV5-1, the J gene TRBJ2-2; 7 positions match TRBD2. The CDR3 runs to 15 residues. Germline values: CDR1 SGHRS, CDR2 YFSETQ. The junction had 8 bases not matched to a gene; V was cut back by 4 bases and J by 5 bases. The CDR3 spells CASSAASGDTGELFF. In DNA, the CDR3 is TGCGCCAGCAGCGCAGCCAGCGGGGATACCGGGGAGCTGTTTTTT.

This chain uses TRBV7-3 with TRBJ2-1; D is tentatively TRBD1 or TRBD2 (5 bases each). The V and J ends lost 2 bases and 6 bases respectively, with 20 bases between them. The CDR3 covers 17 residues. Germline V gives CDR1 SGHTA, CDR2 FQGTGA. The CDR3, as DNA: TGTGCCAGCAGCTTATTTGCCCCGGGGCTGGTGGGCAATGAGCAGTTCTTC. Protein: CASSLFAPGLVGNEQFF.

This clone was seen just once. Germline is not matched at one junction end, which may reflect a read error. The sample has other DNA sequences that encode this CDR3 too. The chain links TRBV14 to TRBJ1-2; 10 bases are shared with TRBD1. This CDR3 comprises 19 residues. Germline values: CDR1 SGHDN, CDR2 FVKESK. CDR3 amino acids: CASSGPWGQGSYYGYGYTF. The CDR3 nucleotides read TGTGCTAGCAGCGGGCCGTGGGGACAGGGGTCCTACTATGGCTATGGCTACACCTTC.

The J gene is TRBJ2-7, the V gene TRBV7-8; TRBD1 might be the D (6 bases). Germline CDR1 reads SGHVS; CDR2 reads FQNEAQ. Trimming took off 8 bases at V and 4 bases at J, with 18 bases between the two ends. There are 14 residues in the CDR3. The CDR3 DNA is TGTGCCAGCGGACATGGGACACTACTTTACGAGCAGTACTTC. Protein sequence: CASGHGTLLYEQYF.

The rearrangement uses TRBV11-2 and TRBJ1-1, with unresolved D. Between the trimmed V and J ends, which lost 0 bases and 0 bases, there was a span of 5 bases. The length of the CDR3 is 14 residues. Germline V gene sequence: CDR1 SGHAT, CDR2 FQNNGV. CDR3 residues: CASSLDGLNTEAFF. DNA for the CDR3: TGTGCCAGCAGCTTAGATGGATTGAACACTGAAGCTTTCTTT.

The CDR3 DNA reads TGCGCCAGCAGCTCGGAACAGGGGCTAAAGTCCTACGAGCAGTACTTC. Translated: CASSSEQGLKSYEQYF. The chain employs TRBV5-1 and TRBJ2-7, with 7 bases matching TRBD1. Trimming at V came to 3 bases and at J to 1 base, leaving 10 bases not matched to a gene. This CDR3 has 16 residues. The germline CDR1 and CDR2 sequences are SGHRS and YFSETQ.

The V gene is TRBV7-2, the J gene TRBJ2-1, with D possibly being TRBD2 (6 bases). Germline V gene sequence: CDR1 SGHTA, CDR2 FQGNSA. The CDR3 length is 15 residues. V lost 3 bases and J lost 1, with 10 bases in between. The CDR3 DNA reads as TGTGCCAGCAGCTTCCGACTAGGATCCTACAATGAGCAGTTCTTC. Translating gives CASSFRLGSYNEQFF.

Only one count was recorded for this clone. The chain uses TRBV29-1 and TRBJ2-1; 10 bases fit TRBD2. The germline V gene has CDR1 SQVTM and CDR2 ANQGSEA. CDR3 length: 15 amino acids. V was clipped by 7 bases and J by 4 bases; unmatched bases: 10. CDR3 residues: CSDSNWTSGYNEQFF. Here the CDR3 DNA reads TGCAGCGATAGTAATTGGACTAGCGGTTACAATGAGCAGTTCTTC.

The chain is built from TRBV11-2 and TRBJ2-4, with 7 nucleotides matching TRBD2. Germline lookup yields CDR1 SGHAT and CDR2 FQNNGV. The ends lost 5 bases at V and 5 bases at J; junction bases unmatched: 9. CDR3 length equals 15 residues. CDR3 sequence reads: CASSLQGSGENIQYF. CDR3 sequence (DNA): TGTGCCAGCAGCCTCCAAGGGAGCGGGGAAAACATTCAGTACTTC.

The chain links TRBV14 to TRBJ1-1; unclear D gene. V was clipped by 1 base and J by 0 bases, with 9 bases between them. Germline V gene lookup returns CDR1 SGHDN and CDR2 FVKESK. This CDR3 region has 15 residues. In DNA, the CDR3 is TGTGCCAGCAGCCAAGTTGAGGACCTGAACACTGAAGCTTTCTTT. Translation: CASSQVEDLNTEAFF.

This rearrangement joins TRBV28 to TRBJ1-1; the D gene is possibly TRBD1 (5 bases). V was clipped by 3 bases and J by 5 bases, with 10 bases between them. The germline gives CDR1 MDHEN, CDR2 SYDVKM. The CDR3 sequence is 13 residues long. CDR3 in DNA: TGTGCCAGCAGTTTCAGGGTAGAAACTGAAGCTTTCTTT. Translated: CASSFRVETEAFF.

Comments on this clone: Other DNA sequences in this specimen translate into the identical CDR3. The V and J genes are TRBV28 and TRBJ2-7; a weak D match, TRBD1 (5 bases). This CDR3 has 12 amino acids. Germline CDR1 is MDHEN and CDR2 is SYDVKM. V was trimmed by 2 bases and J by 3 bases, leaving 5 bases between them. This chain's CDR3 is CASSLDSYEQYF. CDR3 nucleotide sequence: TGTGCCAGCAGTTTAGACAGCTACGAGCAGTACTTC. Supplemented by reference TRBV28 and TRBJ2-7, the full variable domain reads DVKVTQSSRYLVKRTGEKVFLECVQDMDHENMFWYRQDPGLGLRLIYFSYDVKMKEKGDIPEGYSVSREKKERFSLILESASTNQTSMYLCASSLDSYEQYFGPGTRLTVT.

The chain uses TRBV28 and TRBJ1-1, with 11 bases fitting TRBD1. Losses at the gene ends were 3 bases for V and 10 bases for J; bases not matched to a gene: 13. The CDR3 has 16 amino acids. Germline CDR1 and CDR2: MDHEN and SYDVKM. CDR3 loop: CASSFISRGQGVGAFF. The CDR3, as DNA: TGTGCCAGCAGTTTCATCTCGCGGGGACAGGGGGTAGGAGCTTTCTTT.

The chain recombines TRBV9 with TRBJ2-1; D remains unclear. The germline gives CDR1 SGDLS, CDR2 YYNGEE. There are 13 residues in the CDR3. V was clipped by 0 bases and J by 7 bases, with 8 bases between them. Here the CDR3 reads CASSVEPKNEQFF. CDR3 nucleotide sequence: TGTGCCAGCAGCGTAGAGCCCAAGAATGAGCAGTTCTTC.

The chain has TRBV18 and TRBJ2-1; 10 bases match TRBD1. Germline V gene sequence: CDR1 KGHSH, CDR2 LQKENI. The CDR3 is 15 residues long. V lost 6 bases and J lost 2; bases outside the gene matches: 4. The CDR3 DNA follows: TGTGCCAGCTCCCGGGGACAGGGGACCTACAATGAGCAGTTCTTC. Translation gives CASSRGQGTYNEQFF. Together with reference TRBV18 and TRBJ2-1, the CDR3 gives the full variable domain: NAGVMQNPRHLVRRRGQEARLRCSPMKGHSHVYWYRQLPEEGLKFMVYLQKENIIDESGMPKERFSAEFPKEGPSILRIQQVVRGDSAAYFCASSRGQGTYNEQFFGPGTRLTVL.

The rearrangement uses TRBV18 and TRBJ1-5; D is perhaps TRBD1 (5 bases). The germline V gene encodes CDR1 KGHSH and CDR2 LQKENI. This CDR3 spans 13 amino acids. V lost 4 bases, J lost 2 bases, and 6 bases lay in between. CDR3 sequence (DNA): TGTGCCAGCTCACAAGGGGGCAATCAGCCCCAGCATTTT. Protein product: CASSQGGNQPQHF.

V gene TRBV6-1 combines with J gene TRBJ1-3; 11 nucleotides match TRBD1. V gave up 7 bases and J gave up 2 bases; unmatched junction bases: 4. Germline-derived CDR1 and CDR2 are MNHNS and SASEGT. The CDR3 is made up of 15 amino acids. CDR3 DNA: TGTGCCAGCACCCGGACAGGGGGCGCTGGAAACACCATATATTTT. Its translation is CASTRTGGAGNTIYF.

The DNA for the CDR3 is TGTGCCAGCAGCCGGGTAGCGAGTAGCAATCAGCCCCAGCATTTT. It yields the protein CASSRVASSNQPQHF. The gene calls are TRBV28 and TRBJ1-5; D unclear. The CDR3 is 15 residues long. CDR1 MDHEN and CDR2 SYDVKM come from the germline V gene. V was pared by 6 bases and J by 0 bases, with 12 bases between. The variable domain in full, with the rest retrieved from reference TRBV28 and TRBJ1-5, is DVKVTQSSRYLVKRTGEKVFLECVQDMDHENMFWYRQDPGLGLRLIYFSYDVKMKEKGDIPEGYSVSREKKERFSLILESASTNQTSMYLCASSRVASSNQPQHFGDGTRLSIL.

CDR3 loop: CASSFGYPGLNTEAFF. In DNA, the CDR3 is TGTGCCAGCAGTTTTGGTTACCCGGGGTTGAACACTGAAGCTTTCTTT. The chain carries TRBV27 and TRBJ1-1; D not resolved. Germline values: CDR1 MNHEY, CDR2 SMNVEV (reference sequence). There are 16 residues in the CDR3. Trimming shortened V by 3 bases and J by 0 bases, and 14 bases separated the two germline ends.

The chain couples TRBV5-4 to TRBJ2-7, with 8 bases identical to TRBD2. This CDR3 region has 16 residues. V lost 0 bases, J lost 3 bases, and 8 bases stayed unmatched. From germline, CDR1 is SGHNT and CDR2 YYREEE (reference sequence). CDR3 DNA sequence: TGTGCCAGCAGCTTGGACTCTGGGCTAGCGGGCTACGAGCAGTACTTC. Translating gives CASSLDSGLAGYEQYF.